This entry features one T cell receptor (beta chain) sequence. Its antigen remains unidentified. This entry is derived from a study of T cell responses to AZD1222 COVID-19 vaccine. Broader study findings: CD4 TCRs linked to vaccination spanned spike, dominating at 160-218 and 743-854.

Germline CDR1 is SGHRS and CDR2 is YFSETQ. The ends lost 1 base at V and 7 bases at J; junction bases unmatched: 11. The CDR3 runs to 17 residues. TCRdb's copy holds only in-frame clones and misses some; the assay was immunoSEQ multiplex PCR. The sample contains about 200,000 clones, more than 80% of which appear only once. The sample in question was peripheral blood, obtained 28 days after the second dose of the MenACWY control vaccine. This clonotype was sampled from an adult who received the MenACWY meningococcal vaccine as a control. This rearrangement joins TRBV5-1 to TRBJ2-1, with 10 bases identical to TRBD2. The chain's CDR3 is CASSLSSGTSVYNEQFF. The DNA of the CDR3 is TGCGCCAGCAGCTTGTCTTCCGGGACTAGCGTTTATAATGAGCAGTTCTTC.